This T cell receptor beta chain appears in the sequencing data of a study of cytomegalovirus exposure and HLA in healthy donors. The germline V gene encodes CDR1 SGHTA and CDR2 FQGNSA. Deletions cut 2 bases from V and 6 bases from J, with 11 bases between. The CDR3 contains 13 residues. Primers: 60 Vbeta forward and 13 Jbeta reverse. The protocol was immunoSEQ multiplex PCR, while the TCRdb copy is restricted to in-frame clones and leaves out a portion. The table records approximately 150,000 clones, 80% of them present only once. The V call is TRBV7-2, the J call TRBJ2-7; D uncertain. Sequencing input: PBMCs. The sequence was obtained from a woman between 40 and 55 years old in good health and CMV-seronegative. The CDR3 sequence: CASSLRRSFEQYF. Here the CDR3 DNA reads TGTGCCAGCAGCTTACGGAGAAGTTTCGAGCAGTACTTC.